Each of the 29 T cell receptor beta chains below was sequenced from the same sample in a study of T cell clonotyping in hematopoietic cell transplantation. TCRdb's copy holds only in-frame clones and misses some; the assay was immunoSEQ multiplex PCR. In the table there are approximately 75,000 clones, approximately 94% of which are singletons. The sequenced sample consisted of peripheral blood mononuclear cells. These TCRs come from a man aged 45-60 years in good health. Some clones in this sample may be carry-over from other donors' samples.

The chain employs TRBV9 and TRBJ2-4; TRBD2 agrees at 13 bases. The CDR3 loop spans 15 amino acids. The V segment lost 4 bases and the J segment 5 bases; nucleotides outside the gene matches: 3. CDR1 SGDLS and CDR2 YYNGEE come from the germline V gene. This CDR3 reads CASSTGLAGENIQYF. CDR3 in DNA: TGTGCCAGCAGCACAGGACTAGCGGGAGAAAACATTCAGTACTTC.

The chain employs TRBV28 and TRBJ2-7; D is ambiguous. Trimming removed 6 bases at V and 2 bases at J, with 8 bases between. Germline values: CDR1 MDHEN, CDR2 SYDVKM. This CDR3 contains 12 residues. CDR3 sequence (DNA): TGTGCCAGCAGCAAAGAAACCTACGAGCAGTACTTC. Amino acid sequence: CASSKETYEQYF.

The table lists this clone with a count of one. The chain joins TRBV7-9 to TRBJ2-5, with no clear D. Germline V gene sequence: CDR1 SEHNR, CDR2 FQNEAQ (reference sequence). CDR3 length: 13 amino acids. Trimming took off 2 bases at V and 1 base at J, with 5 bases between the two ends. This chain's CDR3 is CASSLWGQETQYF. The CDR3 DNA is TGTGCCAGCAGCTTATGGGGCCAAGAGACCCAGTACTTC.

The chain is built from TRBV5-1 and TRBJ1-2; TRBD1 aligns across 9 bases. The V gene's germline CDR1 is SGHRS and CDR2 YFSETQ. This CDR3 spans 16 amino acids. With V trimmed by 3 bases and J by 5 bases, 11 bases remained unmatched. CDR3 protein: CASSSRTGEARYGYTF. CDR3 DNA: TGCGCCAGCAGCTCCCGGACAGGGGAGGCGAGGTATGGCTACACCTTC.

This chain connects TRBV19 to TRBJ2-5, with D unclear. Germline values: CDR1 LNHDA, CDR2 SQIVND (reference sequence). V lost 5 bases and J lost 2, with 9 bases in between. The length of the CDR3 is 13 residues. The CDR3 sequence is CASSGHLQETQYF. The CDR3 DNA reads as TGTGCCAGTAGTGGGCACCTACAAGAGACCCAGTACTTC. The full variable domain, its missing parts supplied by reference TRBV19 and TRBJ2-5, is DGGITQSPKYLFRKEGQNVTLSCEQNLNHDAMYWYRQDPGQGLRLIYYSQIVNDFQKGDIAEGYSVSREKKESFPLTVTSAQKNPTAFYLCASSGHLQETQYFGPGTRLLVL.

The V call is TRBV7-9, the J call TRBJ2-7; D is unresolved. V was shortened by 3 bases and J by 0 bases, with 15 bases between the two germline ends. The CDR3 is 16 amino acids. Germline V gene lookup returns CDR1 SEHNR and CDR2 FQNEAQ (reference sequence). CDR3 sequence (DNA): TGTGCCAGCAGCTTGAGTCTCATAAGGAGCTCCTACGAGCAGTACTTC. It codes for CASSLSLIRSSYEQYF.

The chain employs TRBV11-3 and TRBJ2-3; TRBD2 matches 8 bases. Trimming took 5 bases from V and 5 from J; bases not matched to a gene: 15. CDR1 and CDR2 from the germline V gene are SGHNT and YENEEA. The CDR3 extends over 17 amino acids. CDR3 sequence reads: CASSRGRPAAGGDTQYF. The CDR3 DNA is TGTGCCAGCAGCCGGGGGAGGCCGGCCGCGGGAGGAGATACGCAGTATTTT.

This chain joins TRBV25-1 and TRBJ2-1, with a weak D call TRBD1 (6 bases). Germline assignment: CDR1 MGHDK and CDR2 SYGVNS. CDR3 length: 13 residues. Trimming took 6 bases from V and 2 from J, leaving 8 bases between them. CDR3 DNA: TGTGCCAGCAGACAGGGTGCCTACAATGAGCAGTTCTTC. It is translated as CASRQGAYNEQFF.

The CDR3: CASSVILFRRDKSTDTQYF. The CDR3 DNA sequence: TGTGCCAGCAGCGTTATCTTGTTCCGCCGGGACAAAAGCACAGATACGCAGTATTTT. The chain is built from TRBV27 and TRBJ2-3, with D maybe TRBD1 (6 bases). V was shortened by 6 bases and J by 0 bases, with 25 bases between the two germline ends. There are 19 residues in the CDR3. CDR1 and CDR2 from the germline V gene are MNHEY and SMNVEV (reference sequence).

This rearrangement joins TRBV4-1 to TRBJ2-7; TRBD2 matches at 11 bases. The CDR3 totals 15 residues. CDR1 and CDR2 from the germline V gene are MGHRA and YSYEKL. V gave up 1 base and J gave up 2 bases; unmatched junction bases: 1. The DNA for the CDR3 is TGCGCCAGCAGCCAAGTTAGCGGGGGGGCCTACGAGCAGTACTTC. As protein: CASSQVSGGAYEQYF.

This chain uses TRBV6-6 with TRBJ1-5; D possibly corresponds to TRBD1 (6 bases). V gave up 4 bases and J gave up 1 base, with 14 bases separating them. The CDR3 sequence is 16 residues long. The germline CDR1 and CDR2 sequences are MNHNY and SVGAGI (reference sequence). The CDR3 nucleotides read TGTGCCAGCAGTTGGGGGCAGGGGACAAGCAATCAGCCCCAGCATTTT. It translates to CASSWGQGTSNQPQHF.

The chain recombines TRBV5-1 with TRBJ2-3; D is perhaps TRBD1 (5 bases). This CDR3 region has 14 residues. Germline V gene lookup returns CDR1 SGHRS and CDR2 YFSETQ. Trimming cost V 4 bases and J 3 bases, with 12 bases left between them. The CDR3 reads CASSPQTGTDTQYF. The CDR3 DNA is TGCGCCAGCAGCCCCCAAACAGGTACAGATACGCAGTATTTT. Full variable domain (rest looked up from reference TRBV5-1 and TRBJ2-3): KAGVTQTPRYLIKTRGQQVTLSCSPISGHRSVSWYQQTPGQGLQFLFEYFSETQRNKGNFPGRFSGRQFSNSRSEMNVSTLELGDSALYLCASSPQTGTDTQYFGPGTRLTVL.

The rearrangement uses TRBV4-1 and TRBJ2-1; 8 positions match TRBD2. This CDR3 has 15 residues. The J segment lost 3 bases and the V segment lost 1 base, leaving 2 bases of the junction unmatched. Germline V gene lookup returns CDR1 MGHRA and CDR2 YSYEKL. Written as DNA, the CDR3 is TGCGCCAGCAGCCAAGGTAGCGGGGTCTACAATGAGCAGTTCTTC. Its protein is CASSQGSGVYNEQFF.

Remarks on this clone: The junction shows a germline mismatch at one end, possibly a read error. CDR3: CASKPAGGPQTQYF. As DNA, the CDR3 is TGTGCTAGTAAACCAGCGGGAGGGCCGCAGACCCAGTACTTC. V and J are TRBV19 and TRBJ2-5, with TRBD2 matching 10 bases. CDR1 LNHDA and CDR2 SQIVND come from the germline V gene (reference sequence). CDR3 length equals 14 residues.

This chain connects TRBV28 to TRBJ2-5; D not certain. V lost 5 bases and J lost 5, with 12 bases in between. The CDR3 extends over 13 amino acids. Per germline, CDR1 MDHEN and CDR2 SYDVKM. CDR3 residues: CASSLDREETQYF. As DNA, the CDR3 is TGTGCCAGCAGTCTCGACCGCGAGGAGACCCAGTACTTC.

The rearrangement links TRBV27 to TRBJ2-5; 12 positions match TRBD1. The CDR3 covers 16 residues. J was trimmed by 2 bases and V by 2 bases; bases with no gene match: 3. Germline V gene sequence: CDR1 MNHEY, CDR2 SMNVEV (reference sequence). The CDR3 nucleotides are TGTGCCAGCAGTTTAAGGGGACAGGGGGCTCAAGAGACCCAGTACTTC. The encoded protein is CASSLRGQGAQETQYF.

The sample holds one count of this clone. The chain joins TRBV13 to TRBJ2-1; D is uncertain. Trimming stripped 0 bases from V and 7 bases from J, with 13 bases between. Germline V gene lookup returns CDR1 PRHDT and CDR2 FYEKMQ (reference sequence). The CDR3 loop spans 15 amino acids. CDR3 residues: CASSLGTPGPNEQFF. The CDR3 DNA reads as TGTGCCAGCAGCTTAGGGACTCCCGGCCCTAATGAGCAGTTCTTC.

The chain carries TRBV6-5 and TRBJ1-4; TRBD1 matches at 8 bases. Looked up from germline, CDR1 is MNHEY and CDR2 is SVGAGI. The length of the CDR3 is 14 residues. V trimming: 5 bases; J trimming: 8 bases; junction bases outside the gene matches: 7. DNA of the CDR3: TGTGCCAGCAGTCGGACAGGGCGATGGGAAAAACTGTTTTTT. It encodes CASSRTGRWEKLFF.

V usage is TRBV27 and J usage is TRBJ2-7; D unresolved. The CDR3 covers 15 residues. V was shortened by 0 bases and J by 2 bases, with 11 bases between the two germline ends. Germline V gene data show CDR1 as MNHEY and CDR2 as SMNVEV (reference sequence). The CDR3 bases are TGTGCCAGCAGTTTATCCTCTGGGAAAGCCTACGAGCAGTACTTC. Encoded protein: CASSLSSGKAYEQYF.

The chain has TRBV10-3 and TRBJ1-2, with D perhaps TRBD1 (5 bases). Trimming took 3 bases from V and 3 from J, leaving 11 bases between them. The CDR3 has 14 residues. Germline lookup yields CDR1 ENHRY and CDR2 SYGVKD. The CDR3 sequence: CAISDPGTDYGYTF. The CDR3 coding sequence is TGTGCCATCAGTGACCCGGGGACGGACTATGGCTACACCTTC.

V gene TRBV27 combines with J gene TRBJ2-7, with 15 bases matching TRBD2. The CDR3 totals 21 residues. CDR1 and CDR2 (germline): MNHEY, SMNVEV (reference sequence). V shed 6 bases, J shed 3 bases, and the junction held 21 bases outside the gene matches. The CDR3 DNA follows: TGTGCCAGCAGCACCTTAGGACTAGCGGGAGGGCCCTCCGTGGACCGCTACGAGCAGTACTTC. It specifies CASSTLGLAGGPSVDRYEQYF.

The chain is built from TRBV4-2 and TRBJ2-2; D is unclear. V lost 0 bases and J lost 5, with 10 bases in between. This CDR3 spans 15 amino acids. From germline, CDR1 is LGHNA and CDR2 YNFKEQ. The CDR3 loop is CASSQETTRTGELFF. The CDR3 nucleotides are TGTGCCAGCAGCCAAGAGACCACCCGAACCGGGGAGCTGTTTTTT.

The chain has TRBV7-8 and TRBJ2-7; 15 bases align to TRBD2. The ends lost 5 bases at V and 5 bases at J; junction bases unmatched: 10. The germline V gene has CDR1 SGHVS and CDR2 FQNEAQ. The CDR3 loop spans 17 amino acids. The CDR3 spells CASSRPGLAGGSHEQYF. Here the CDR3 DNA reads TGTGCCAGCAGCCGCCCGGGACTAGCGGGAGGATCGCACGAGCAGTACTTC.

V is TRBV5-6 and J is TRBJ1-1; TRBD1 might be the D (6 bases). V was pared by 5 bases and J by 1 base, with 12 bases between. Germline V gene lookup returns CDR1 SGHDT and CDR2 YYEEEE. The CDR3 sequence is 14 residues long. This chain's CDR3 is CASSYDRRNTEAFF. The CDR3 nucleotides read TGTGCCAGCAGTTATGACAGGAGGAACACTGAAGCTTTCTTT.

The CDR3 nucleotides are TGTGCCAGCAGCTTGGCACAGGGGCGAGGCTACACCTTC. Protein sequence: CASSLAQGRGYTF. The gene calls are TRBV5-6 and TRBJ1-2; TRBD1 matches 7 bases. V gave up 0 bases and J gave up 8 bases; unmatched junction bases: 4. Germline CDR1 reads SGHDT; CDR2 reads YYEEEE. There are 13 residues in the CDR3.

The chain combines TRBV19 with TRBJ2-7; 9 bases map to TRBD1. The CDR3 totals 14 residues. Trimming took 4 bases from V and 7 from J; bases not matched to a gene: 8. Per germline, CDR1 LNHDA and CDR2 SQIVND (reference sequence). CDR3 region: CASSTKRTGVEQYF. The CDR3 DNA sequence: TGTGCCAGTAGTACGAAAAGGACAGGGGTTGAGCAGTACTTC.

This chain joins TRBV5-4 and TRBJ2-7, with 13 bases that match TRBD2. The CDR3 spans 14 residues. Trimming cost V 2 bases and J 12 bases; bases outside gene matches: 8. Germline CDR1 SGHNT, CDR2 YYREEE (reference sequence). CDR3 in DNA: TGTGCCAGCAGCTTAGGGACTAGCGGGGCCGGAAGGTACTTC. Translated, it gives CASSLGTSGAGRYF. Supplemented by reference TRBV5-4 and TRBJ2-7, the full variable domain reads ETGVTQSPTHLIKTRGQQVTLRCSSQSGHNTVSWYQQALGQGPQFIFQYYREEENGRGNFPPRFSGLQFPNYSSELNVNALELDDSALYLCASSLGTSGAGRYFGPGTRLTVT.

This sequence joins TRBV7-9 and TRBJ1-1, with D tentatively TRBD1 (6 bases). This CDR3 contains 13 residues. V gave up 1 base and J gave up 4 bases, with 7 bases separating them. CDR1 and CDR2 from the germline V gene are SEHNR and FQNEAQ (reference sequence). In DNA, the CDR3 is TGTGCCAGCAGCTTAGAAGGGGGCACTGAAGCTTTCTTT. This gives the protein CASSLEGGTEAFF.

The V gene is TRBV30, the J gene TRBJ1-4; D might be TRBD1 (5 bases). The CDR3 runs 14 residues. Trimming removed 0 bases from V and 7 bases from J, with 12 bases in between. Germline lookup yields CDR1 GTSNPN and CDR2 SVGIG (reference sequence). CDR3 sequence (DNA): TGTGCCTGGAGTGTAAGGGGTGGGGGTGAAAAACTGTTTTTT. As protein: CAWSVRGGGEKLFF.